Presented here are 19 T cell receptor beta chains from one specimen sequenced in a study of blood T cell repertoires in COVID-19. Libraries were prepared by immunoSEQ multiplex PCR; TCRdb keeps only in-frame clonotypes and omits some of them. Among some 210,000 clones, about four fifths were seen once, and the ten largest hold around 9.3%. Sequenced sample: PBMCs or T cells enriched from blood (not recorded which). The receptors stem from a woman aged 50 to 65 with acute COVID-19.

The chain uses TRBV24-1 and TRBJ2-2; TRBD2 agrees at 7 bases. Trimming cost V 4 bases and J 0 bases; bases outside gene matches: 7. Germline CDR1 KGHDR, CDR2 SFDVKD. CDR3 length equals 17 residues. DNA of the CDR3: TGTGCCACCAGTGACCAACTAGGGAGGGCGAACACCGGGGAGCTGTTTTTT. This sequence encodes CATSDQLGRANTGELFF.

With regard to this clone: A read error may account for a junction end that differs from germline. This chain uses TRBV6-1 with TRBJ1-6; 11 bases agree with TRBD1. Per germline, CDR1 MNHNS and CDR2 SASEGT. This CDR3 comprises 15 residues. CDR3 coding DNA: TGTGCCAGCAGGGAAGGACAGGGGGCGGTGCCACCCCTCCACTTT. Its translation: CASREGQGAVPPLHF.

This clone was seen a handful of times. This chain uses TRBV5-1 with TRBJ1-6; 10 bases align to TRBD1. CDR3 length: 21 amino acids. In germline, CDR1 is SGHRS, CDR2 YFSETQ. J was trimmed by 8 bases and V by 4 bases; bases with no gene match: 24. The chain's CDR3 is CASSPPYERDRGLRSDSPLHF. The CDR3 coding sequence is TGCGCCAGCAGCCCCCCCTATGAGCGGGACAGGGGCCTTAGATCGGATTCACCCCTCCACTTT.

There are a few counts of this clone. The J gene is TRBJ2-7, the V gene TRBV27; a possible D gene is TRBD2 (5 bases). Trimming cost V 5 bases and J 1 base, with 15 bases left between them. The CDR3 sequence is 15 residues long. Germline CDR1 is MNHEY and CDR2 is SMNVEV (reference sequence). Here the CDR3 reads CASSGRAAGSYEQYF. The CDR3 DNA is TGTGCCAGCAGTGGGCGGGCGGCCGGTTCCTACGAGCAGTACTTC.

The V gene is TRBV3-1 (or the pseudogene TRBV3-2), the J gene TRBJ1-1; possibly TRBD1 for D (5 bases). Germline CDR1 reads LGHDT; CDR2 reads YNNKEL (reference sequence). The V end lost 4 bases, the J end lost 0 bases, and 9 bases lay between the germline ends. This CDR3 region has 14 residues. Written as DNA, the CDR3 is TGTGCCAGCAGCCTTTCGACAGTGAACACTGAAGCTTTCTTT. Translated: CASSLSTVNTEAFF.

There are a few counts of this clone. In DNA form, the CDR3 reads TGTGCCAGCAGCCAACGGGGGGGTTTCACAGATACGCAGTATTTT. It specifies CASSQRGGFTDTQYF. This sequence joins TRBV3-1 (or the pseudogene TRBV3-2) and TRBJ2-3; TRBD2 matches at 8 bases. The CDR3 sequence is 15 residues long. Trimming cost V 2 bases and J 2 bases; bases outside gene matches: 3. Per germline, CDR1 LGHDT and CDR2 YNNKEL (reference sequence).

The chain links TRBV28 to TRBJ2-7; 11 bases fit TRBD2. This CDR3 has 18 residues. The J segment lost 0 bases and the V segment lost 3 bases, leaving 10 bases of the junction unmatched. Germline CDR1 MDHEN, CDR2 SYDVKM. The CDR3 protein is CASSFSGVGLAASYEQYF. The CDR3 nucleotides are TGTGCCAGCAGTTTCTCGGGGGTGGGACTAGCGGCCTCCTACGAGCAGTACTTC.

The chain carries TRBV7-9 and TRBJ2-1; a weak D match, TRBD2 (6 bases). V was trimmed by 4 bases and J by 2 bases, leaving 12 bases between them. CDR1 SEHNR and CDR2 FQNEAQ come from the germline V gene (reference sequence). This CDR3 has 15 residues. The DNA of the CDR3 is TGTGCCAGCAGCTCGGACTATAGCCCCTACAATGAGCAGTTCTTC. It codes for CASSSDYSPYNEQFF.

This clone was found once. The rearrangement uses TRBV28 and TRBJ1-1; TRBD1 is a possible D gene (6 bases). Germline CDR1 MDHEN, CDR2 SYDVKM. The CDR3 runs to 14 residues. The ends were cut back, 10 bases at V and 0 bases at J, with 15 bases in the middle. CDR3 bases: TGTGCCACTCGGACAGCCTTTATGAACACTGAAGCTTTCTTT. As protein: CATRTAFMNTEAFF.

The chain uses TRBV19 and TRBJ2-2; the match to TRBD2 covers 14 bases. CDR1 is LNHDA, CDR2 SQIVND, per germline (reference sequence). This CDR3 comprises 16 residues. V gave up 6 bases and J gave up 7 bases; unmatched junction bases: 7. The DNA of the CDR3 is TGTGCCAGTAGCCGGACTAGCGGGGGGCCCCTCGGGGAGCTGTTTTTT. This gives the protein CASSRTSGGPLGELFF.

The gene calls are TRBV7-9 and TRBJ2-7; 7 nucleotides agree with TRBD2. Germline CDR1 SEHNR, CDR2 FQNEAQ (reference sequence). The J segment lost 3 bases and the V segment lost 0 bases, leaving 5 bases of the junction unmatched. CDR3 length: 15 residues. The CDR3, as DNA: TGTGCCAGCAGCTTAGCTCCCGGGGGGAGCTACGAGCAGTACTTC. This gives the protein CASSLAPGGSYEQYF.

The chain joins TRBV5-4 to TRBJ2-1, with TRBD2 as a possible D gene (6 bases). Germline V CDR1 and CDR2: SGHNT, YYREEE (reference sequence). This CDR3 region has 12 residues. V was clipped by 7 bases and J by 5 bases, with 10 bases between them. CDR3: CASAGLHNEQFF. In DNA form, the CDR3 reads TGTGCCAGCGCGGGACTTCACAATGAGCAGTTCTTC. Full variable domain (remainder filled in from reference TRBV5-4 and TRBJ2-1): ETGVTQSPTHLIKTRGQQVTLRCSSQSGHNTVSWYQQALGQGPQFIFQYYREEENGRGNFPPRFSGLQFPNYSSELNVNALELDDSALYLCASAGLHNEQFFGPGTRLTVL.

In nucleotides, the CDR3 is TGCAGCGTCACCCTTAGCGGGATAGACGAGACCCAGTACTTC. It specifies CSVTLSGIDETQYF. The rearrangement links TRBV29-1 to TRBJ2-5; 8 bases agree with TRBD2. The CDR3 runs 14 residues. Germline-derived CDR1 and CDR2 are SQVTM and ANQGSEA. Germline trimming cut 6 bases from V and 5 bases from J; bases unmatched to any gene: 11.

This clone was observed a few times. The rearrangement uses TRBV10-3 and TRBJ1-4; no clear D gene. Trimming removed 10 bases at V and 2 bases at J, with 11 bases between. The CDR3 contains 13 residues. Looked up from germline, CDR1 is ENHRY and CDR2 is SYGVKD. The CDR3 DNA is TGTGCCACCGCGCAGGTTACTAATGAAAAACTGTTTTTT. Translating it yields CATAQVTNEKLFF.

This clone was detected only a few times. V is TRBV27 and J is TRBJ2-1; the match to TRBD2 covers 13 bases. Germline lookup yields CDR1 MNHEY and CDR2 SMNVEV (reference sequence). This CDR3 is built from 22 residues. The trim removed 5 bases at V and 4 bases at J, leaving 23 bases unmatched. The CDR3, as DNA: TGTGCCAGCAGTCCAATGACCAGGACCCCGGGACTAGCGGGACCTAGGTACAATGAGCAGTTCTTC. It translates to CASSPMTRTPGLAGPRYNEQFF.

The chain is built from TRBV28 and TRBJ2-7; 8 nucleotides line up with TRBD2. V lost 6 bases to trimming and J lost 5 bases; unmatched junction nucleotides: 9. This CDR3 has 14 amino acids. Germline V gene data show CDR1 as MDHEN and CDR2 as SYDVKM. DNA of the CDR3: TGTGCCAGCAGGTCCCCGGGGGGGGTGAACGAGCAGTACTTC. Protein product: CASRSPGGVNEQYF.

The DNA of the CDR3 is TGTGCCAGCAGTCCGCCGGGGTACTGGGAGCAGTTCTTC. It translates to CASSPPGYWEQFF. The J gene is TRBJ2-1, the V gene TRBV27; a possible D gene is TRBD2 (5 bases). Trimming cost V 5 bases and J 10 bases, with 15 bases left between them. Germline V gene lookup returns CDR1 MNHEY and CDR2 SMNVEV (reference sequence). The CDR3 extends over 13 amino acids.

This chain links TRBV3-1 (or the pseudogene TRBV3-2) with TRBJ2-3, with 8 bases matching TRBD2. V lost 2 bases, J lost 2 bases, and 15 bases stayed unmatched. The germline V gene has CDR1 LGHDT and CDR2 YNNKEL (reference sequence). The CDR3 totals 19 residues. The CDR3 reads CASSQLIGGGGLITDTQYF. CDR3 coding DNA: TGTGCCAGCAGCCAATTAATCGGCGGCGGGGGGCTTATCACAGATACGCAGTATTTT.

The genes are TRBV9 and TRBJ2-1; TRBD2 is a possible D gene (6 bases). Trimming shortened V by 4 bases and J by 0 bases, and 14 bases separated the two germline ends. The CDR3 covers 16 residues. Germline V gene sequence: CDR1 SGDLS, CDR2 YYNGEE. CDR3 DNA sequence: TGTGCCAGCAGCCGTACGGGACTCCGCTCCTACAATGAGCAGTTCTTC. This encodes CASSRTGLRSYNEQFF.